This section outlines one T cell receptor (beta chain) sequence together with its context. Its recognized antigen is unknown. The input lacks base qualities; no much larger clone sits a single base away. This sample stems from a study of CD8 T cells in Susac syndrome (dated by TCRdb to between 2018 and 2020). Notes on the research overall: The study used repertoire sequencing to test whether antigen drove CD8+ T cell activation and differentiation in Susac syndrome. CD8+ T cell repertoire clonality was compared between about a dozen healthy donors, approximately 14 Susac syndrome patients and 15 multiple sclerosis patients.

RNA was extracted using the RNeasy kit, and about 0.5 to 1 ug of the RNA was reverse transcribed with random hexamers. The immunoSEQ multiplex PCR assay, covering 54 Vbeta and 13 Jbeta segments, was used to amplify TCR beta CDR3 regions. To correct PCR amplification bias, a synthetic template baseline was used for both primer optimization and computational correction. In the paper's pipeline: Only productive sequences were kept, with reads annotated to V, D and J genes according to IMGT and analyzed in immunoSEQ Analyzer. Clonality was computed as one minus Shannon entropy normalized by log2 of the number of productive unique sequences. Public and private clones were assessed among the 100 most prevalent clones of each patient and control. Susac-specific clones were defined as absent from healthy and MS cohorts, approximately 1,000 published viral clones and other ImmuneACCESS disease sequences. The raw public data were reprocessed by TCRdb itself: fastp quality trimming at Q25, MiXCR clonotype calling, in-frame beta chains only. Every entry covers one CDR3 protein and lists the most common genes and DNA from its rows. The V and J calls and clone size are TCRdb's, not the authors'. Counted in this sample were some 450,000 distinct CDR3 sequences; more than 80% of them appeared once. Of the sample, about 0.12% is held by the ten largest clones.

Study-wide findings and limitations: The TCR sequencing and HLA analysis was acknowledged to have included a relatively small number of individuals.

The germline V gene encodes CDR1 SGHNT and CDR2 YYREEE (reference sequence). The junction shows trimming of 0 bases on V and 5 bases on J, and the gene matches do not reach 5 bases of it. CDR3 length: 15 amino acids, cysteine to phenylalanine. CDR3 DNA only is kept here, 45 bases in frame from base 1. Peripheral blood CD8+ and CD4+ T cells from healthy donors, Susac syndrome patients and multiple sclerosis patients were profiled using high-throughput TCR beta sequencing. Multiple sclerosis controls were treatment-naive patients with stable or active relapsing-remitting disease fulfilling revised McDonald criteria. Bulk CD8+ and CD4+ T cells were purified by magnetic negative isolation, whereas CD8+ TEMRA cells were enriched by FACS. Blood was collected in EDTA tubes and processed within 24 hours, with PBMCs isolated through density gradient centrifugation. PBMCs intended for TCR sequencing were cryopreserved in liquid nitrogen and were subsequently thawed in a 37 degrees C water bath. The sorted or isolated CD4+, CD8+ and CD8+ TEMRA cells had a purity of 90% or higher.

This TCR was sampled from a human donor with multiple sclerosis. Sequencing used CD8+ T cells from PBMCs. The V gene is TRBV5-4 and the J gene is TRBJ1-2, with 9 middle bases fitting TRBD1. The DNA sequence follows: TGTGCCAGCAGCTTGGTTAACGGACAGGGGTATGGCTACACCTTC. Translated, this is CASSLVNGQGYGYTF.